This T cell receptor beta chain was identified in a study of spatial heterogeneity in lung cancer. As for the study in general: Raw-read counts averaged over ten per unique TCR and UMI combination. Study results and limitations: Ubiquitous and regional nonsynonymous mutations were each tracked by the matching count of ubiquitous or regional expanded TCRs. Tumor mutation counts were tracked by expanded intratumoral alpha and beta TCR counts.

TCRdb recomputed calls from the 5' RACE reads with MiXCR, one row per CDR3 protein. The sample shows roughly 7,000 distinct CDR3 sequences, around 15% of them seen only once. This clonotype showed up many times. Its cognate antigen is unknown. Time point meaning: sample taken at primary tumor resection. The donor group consisted of under 90 patients who had untreated, early-stage non-small cell lung cancer. TCRs were sequenced from unsorted whole RNA of tumor, nontumor lung or PBMC. The CDR3 is 15 amino acids. CDR1 is SGHTA and CDR2 is FQGTGA in the germline V gene. Between the trimmed V and J ends, which lost 5 bases and 1 base, there was a span of 11 bases.

The clonotype was recovered from a female donor with early-stage non-small cell lung cancer. The rearrangement links TRBV7-3 to TRBJ2-2; the D call may be TRBD1 or TRBD2 (5 bases each). Sequenced material: lung tumor tissue, taken at surgery. The DNA of the CDR3 is TGTGCCAGCAGCCCGAGGGGTCGGAACACCGGGGAGCTGTTTTTT. Its protein is CASSPRGRNTGELFF.